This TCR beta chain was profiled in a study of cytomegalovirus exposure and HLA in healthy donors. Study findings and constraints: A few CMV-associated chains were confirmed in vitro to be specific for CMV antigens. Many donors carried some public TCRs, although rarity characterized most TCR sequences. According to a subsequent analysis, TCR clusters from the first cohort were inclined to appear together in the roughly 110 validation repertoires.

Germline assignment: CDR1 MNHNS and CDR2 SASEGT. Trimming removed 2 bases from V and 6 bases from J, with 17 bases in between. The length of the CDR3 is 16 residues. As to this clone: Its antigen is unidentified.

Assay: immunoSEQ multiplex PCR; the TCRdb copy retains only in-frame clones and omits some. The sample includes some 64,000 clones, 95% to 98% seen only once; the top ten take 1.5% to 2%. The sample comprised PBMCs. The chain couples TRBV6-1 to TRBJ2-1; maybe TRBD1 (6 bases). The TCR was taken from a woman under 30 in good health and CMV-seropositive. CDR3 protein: CASSERWDKWGNEQFF. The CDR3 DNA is TGTGCCAGCAGTGAACGGTGGGACAAATGGGGCAATGAGCAGTTCTTC.